This is a list of T cell receptor beta chains from one sample in a study of beta chain features in type 1 diabetes. Repertoires were generated with immunoSEQ multiplex PCR, while TCRdb's copy carries only in-frame clones and drops some. The sample shows 200,000 to 300,000 clones, around 68% of them seen only once. Sequencing was done on a sample of naive CD4+ T cells from blood. The receptor source for this set is a man under 40 in good health. The CDR3 runs from the conserved cysteine through the conserved F or W.

J	V	CDR3
TRBJ1-4	TRBV5-1	CASSSWTGEKLFF
TRBJ2-3	TRBV20-1	CSAAFTDTQYF
TRBJ2-5	TRBV5-1	CASAGQARGETQYF
TRBJ1-4	TRBV6-6	CASSSRGPEKLFF
TRBJ2-5	TRBV30	CAWNQPIQETQYF
TRBJ2-1	TRBV14	CASSHGTSVSREQFF
TRBJ2-7	TRBV9	CASSPRTGGFEQYF
TRBJ2-2	TRBV18	CASSPGGTGELFF
TRBJ2-1	TRBV4-3	CASSQETGTYNEQFF
TRBJ2-5	TRBV7-9	CASSLQETQYF
TRBJ2-1	TRBV5-1	CASSPRDFARYNEQFF
TRBJ2-1	TRBV19	CASSIPARGSNEQFF
TRBJ2-3	TRBV29-1	CSVEDKGKGAWGTDTQYF
TRBJ2-6	TRBV4-1	CASSQEKGARAGANVLTF
TRBJ2-1	TRBV9	CASSVSLRGSQEGGSSNEQFF
TRBJ1-5	TRBV5-1	CASSPRAGGFEAQHF
TRBJ2-3	TRBV30	CAWSKGLPNTQYF
TRBJ2-5	TRBV30	CAWSPLGDGQYF
TRBJ1-6	TRBV30	CAWSEGGSSPLHF
TRBJ2-3	TRBV7-2	CASSLVRTDTQYF
TRBJ2-3	TRBV7-6	CASSLDTDTQYF
TRBJ1-1	TRBV27	CASSLPGRMNTEAFF
TRBJ1-1	TRBV29-1	CSAKRDTEAFF
TRBJ2-7	TRBV29-1	CSVEGAGGLKQYF
TRBJ2-1	TRBV7-2	CASSADRNNEQFF
TRBJ2-3	TRBV9	CASSVGGRGADTQYF
TRBJ1-2	TRBV9	CASSARTAYGYTF
TRBJ2-3	TRBV29-1	CSVTGTGGGTDTQYF
TRBJ2-1	TRBV5-6	CASLAVRNEQFF
TRBJ2-7	TRBV10-3	CAISGPGTGSYEQYF
TRBJ2-1	TRBV7-2	CASTPGGAYNEQFF
TRBJ2-4	TRBV30	CAWSVLAKNIQYF
TRBJ2-1	TRBV11-2	CASSLEGPWFYNEQFF
TRBJ2-7	TRBV5-6	CASSLFQRGSYEQYF
TRBJ2-7	TRBV19	CASSMTSGSREQYF
TRBJ2-7	TRBV10-3	CAISEPYFSGGIGEQYF
TRBJ2-1	TRBV10-3	CAISPDGGSEQFF
TRBJ2-7	TRBV4-3	CASSQEAPGLAGASSYEQYF
TRBJ2-7	TRBV5-6	CASSSTDVSYF
TRBJ2-7	TRBV18	CASSRSGILYEQYF
TRBJ2-1	TRBV4-3	CASSPRIANEQFF
TRBJ2-3	TRBV5-4	CASSWSSTDTQYF
TRBJ2-7	TRBV7-2	CASSLEAIYEQYF
TRBJ2-6	TRBV29-1	CSVQAAGANVLTF
TRBJ1-2	TRBV28	CAGSGQPYGYTF
TRBJ2-5	TRBV6-6	CASSYSRAPQETQYF
TRBJ2-5	TRBV15	CATSRESWEPQETQYF